The 29 T cell receptor beta chains below all came from one sample that was sequenced in a study of blood T cell repertoires in COVID-19. Repertoires were generated with immunoSEQ multiplex PCR, while TCRdb's copy carries only in-frame clones and drops some. The sample records 150,000 to 200,000 clones, 82% being singletons. Sample: PBMCs or T cells enriched from blood (not recorded which). These receptors were collected from an older woman with acute COVID-19.

The chain carries TRBV29-1 and TRBJ1-1; D is unresolved. This CDR3 spans 11 amino acids. Germline-derived CDR1 and CDR2 are SQVTM and ANQGSEA. The V and J ends lost 6 bases and 11 bases respectively, with 16 bases between them. The CDR3 spells CSVVTEWWAFF. CDR3 bases: TGCAGCGTCGTCACGGAGTGGTGGGCTTTCTTT.

The gene calls are TRBV2 and TRBJ1-2; D may be TRBD1 (5 bases). V was cut by 7 bases and J by 14 bases, with 20 bases left in between. Germline lookup yields CDR1 SNHLY and CDR2 FYNNEI. The CDR3 is made up of 12 amino acids. CDR3 DNA: TGTGCCAGCACTTCTATGGACACACGTCGGACCTTC. Encoded protein: CASTSMDTRRTF.

This clone was detected only once. The chain has TRBV19 and TRBJ1-5, with TRBD1 identical over 7 bases. The germline CDR1 and CDR2 sequences are LNHDA and SQIVND (reference sequence). This CDR3 is 17 amino acids long. V trimming: 6 bases; J trimming: 2 bases; junction bases outside the gene matches: 13. CDR3 loop: CASRSKGAGLRNQPQHF. The DNA for the CDR3 is TGTGCCAGTAGGTCGAAGGGGGCAGGGCTACGCAATCAGCCCCAGCATTTT.

The J gene is TRBJ2-1, the V gene TRBV7-2; no clear D gene. CDR1 SGHTA and CDR2 FQGNSA come from the germline V gene. CDR3 length: 15 amino acids. V lost 4 bases, J lost 0 bases, and 10 bases lay in between. CDR3: CASSSILSSYNEQFF. Here the CDR3 DNA reads TGTGCCAGCAGCTCCATCCTGAGCTCCTACAATGAGCAGTTCTTC.

The genes are TRBV25-1 and TRBJ1-4; D gene uncertain. Germline CDR1 is MGHDK and CDR2 is SYGVNS. V was cut by 8 bases and J by 5 bases, with 6 bases left in between. The CDR3 consists of 11 residues. In DNA form, the CDR3 reads TGTGCCAGCCGCGCAAATGAAAAACTGTTTTTT. Protein sequence: CASRANEKLFF.

The chain is built from TRBV6-5 and TRBJ1-2; 8 nucleotides line up with TRBD1. V lost 2 bases to trimming and J lost 4 bases; unmatched junction nucleotides: 3. Germline lookup yields CDR1 MNHEY and CDR2 SVGAGI. The CDR3 is made up of 14 amino acids. The CDR3 reads CASSYGDRIYGYTF. As DNA, the CDR3 is TGTGCCAGCAGTTACGGGGACAGGATCTATGGCTACACCTTC.

J is TRBJ2-1 and V is TRBV6-4; tentatively, D is TRBD2 (5 bases). Germline CDR1 is MRHNA and CDR2 is SNTAGT. Trimming took off 0 bases at V and 0 bases at J, with 9 bases between the two ends. There are 16 residues in the CDR3. CDR3 coding DNA: TGTGCCAGCAGTGACTCTAGACTAAGCTCCTACAATGAGCAGTTCTTC. This encodes CASSDSRLSSYNEQFF.

The V and J genes are TRBV7-2 and TRBJ2-1, with 9 bases fitting TRBD1. Germline values: CDR1 SGHTA, CDR2 FQGNSA. CDR3 length: 15 amino acids. Trimming removed 3 bases from V and 6 bases from J; junction bases left unmatched: 6. The CDR3 DNA follows: TGTGCCAGCAGCTTGTGGACAGGGGTGGGCAATGAGCAGTTCTTC. Its protein is CASSLWTGVGNEQFF.

This rearrangement joins TRBV5-1 to TRBJ2-1; TRBD2 matches at 13 bases. The V segment lost 3 bases and the J segment 7 bases; nucleotides outside the gene matches: 7. Germline lookup yields CDR1 SGHRS and CDR2 YFSETQ. The CDR3 consists of 16 residues. CDR3 DNA: TGCGCCAGCAGCTCCTGGACTAGCGGGGGAGGGAATGAGCAGTTCTTC. Residues: CASSSWTSGGGNEQFF.

This chain joins TRBV29-1 and TRBJ2-7, with 11 bases identical to TRBD2. The germline V gene encodes CDR1 SQVTM and CDR2 ANQGSEA. CDR3 length equals 16 residues. V dropped 0 bases and J dropped 5; count of bases not matched to a gene: 9. The CDR3 region has the DNA TGCAGCGTTGAAGATGATTTACTAGCGGGAGCGAACGAGCAGTACTTC. Translation gives CSVEDDLLAGANEQYF.

V gene TRBV4-3 combines with J gene TRBJ1-2; the D is unclear. Germline V lookup: CDR1 LGHNA, CDR2 YSLEER. The CDR3 extends over 13 amino acids. V was cut by 2 bases and J by 14 bases, with 18 bases left in between. DNA for the CDR3: TGCGCCAGCAGCCAATACACAGCAGGTGTGTGTACCTTC. Amino acids: CASSQYTAGVCTF.

This chain uses TRBV6-2 or TRBV6-3 with TRBJ1-5, with 8 bases that match TRBD1. With 5 bases clipped from V and 0 bases from J, the junction kept 6 bases outside the gene matches. This CDR3 contains 16 residues. CDR1 is MNHEY, CDR2 SVGEGT, per germline. The CDR3 loop reads CASSPTGTGSNQPQHF. The CDR3 DNA follows: TGTGCCAGCAGTCCCACCGGGACAGGTAGCAATCAGCCCCAGCATTTT.

This clone came up a few times. The chain combines TRBV6-1 with TRBJ1-6; maybe TRBD1 (5 bases). The CDR3 length is 17 residues. Trimming shortened V by 3 bases and J by 8 bases, and 20 bases separated the two germline ends. Germline V gives CDR1 MNHNS, CDR2 SASEGT. The CDR3 nucleotides are TGTGCCAGCAGTGATTGGGGGAGGGGTTTATCGGATTCACCCCTCCACTTT. As protein: CASSDWGRGLSDSPLHF.

The V call is TRBV7-9, the J call TRBJ2-1, with 13 positions matching TRBD2. V dropped 3 bases and J dropped 5; count of bases not matched to a gene: 7. Germline values: CDR1 SEHNR, CDR2 FQNEAQ (reference sequence). The length of the CDR3 is 17 residues. This chain's CDR3 is CASSLPYGTSGNNEQFF. CDR3 nucleotide sequence: TGTGCCAGCAGCTTGCCCTACGGGACTAGCGGGAACAATGAGCAGTTCTTC.

This clone was observed a single time. This chain connects TRBV6-5 to TRBJ1-2; a possible D gene is TRBD1 (5 bases). Germline V gene sequence: CDR1 MNHEY, CDR2 SVGAGI. The CDR3 runs to 13 residues. Trimming stripped 4 bases from V and 5 bases from J, with 11 bases between. DNA for the CDR3: TGTGCCAGCAGTTCCGTTGGGGCGTATGGCTACACCTTC. This codes for CASSSVGAYGYTF.

At least ten counts were recorded for this clone. The chain employs TRBV19 and TRBJ1-1; weak D call: TRBD1 (5 bases). CDR1 and CDR2 (germline): LNHDA, SQIVND (reference sequence). There are 13 residues in the CDR3. V was cut by 5 bases and J by 4 bases, with 11 bases left in between. The CDR3: CASSDSFSTEAFF. CDR3 sequence (DNA): TGTGCCAGTAGTGACAGTTTTTCCACTGAAGCTTTCTTT.

The V call is TRBV28, the J call TRBJ2-7; D may be TRBD1 (5 bases). The germline V and J ends were trimmed by 4 bases and 3 bases, with 7 bases remaining between them. The CDR3 length is 12 residues. Germline V gene sequence: CDR1 MDHEN, CDR2 SYDVKM. As DNA, the CDR3 is TGTGCCAGCAGTTCAGGGTACTACGAGCAGTACGTC. Translating it yields CASSSGYYEQYV.

The chain is built from TRBV18 and TRBJ2-7; 9 nucleotides line up with TRBD1. The CDR3 is made up of 15 amino acids. Germline values: CDR1 KGHSH, CDR2 LQKENI. The V and J ends lost 6 bases and 6 bases, in that order; junction bases with no gene match: 12. This CDR3 reads CASSPRGTGFGEQYF. The CDR3 DNA is TGTGCCAGCTCCCCCAGAGGGACAGGGTTCGGCGAGCAGTACTTC.

The chain joins TRBV19 to TRBJ1-2, with 8 bases matching TRBD1. After removal of 6 bases from V and 5 bases from J, the junction contained 5 bases not matched to a gene. The CDR3 has 13 residues. Per the germline V gene, CDR1 is LNHDA and CDR2 is SQIVND (reference sequence). The CDR3, as DNA: TGTGCCAGTAGGGAGCGACAGGGGTATGGCTACACCTTC. It is translated as CASRERQGYGYTF.

The genes are TRBV2 and TRBJ1-5; D is unresolved. Per the germline V gene, CDR1 is SNHLY and CDR2 is FYNNEI. This CDR3 contains 14 residues. V lost 2 bases and J 3 bases, leaving 8 bases between the germline ends. The CDR3 sequence is CASSETLANQPQHF. CDR3 in DNA: TGTGCCAGCAGTGAAACTCTCGCCAATCAGCCCCAGCATTTT.

The chain recombines TRBV7-9 with TRBJ2-7; 9 bases are a match to TRBD1. The V gene end was trimmed by 1 base and the J gene end by 5 bases; junction bases not matched to a gene: 0. CDR3 length equals 13 residues. Per the germline V gene, CDR1 is SEHNR and CDR2 is FQNEAQ (reference sequence). DNA of the CDR3: TGTGCCAGCAGCTTAGGGACAGGGGACGAGCAGTACTTC. As protein: CASSLGTGDEQYF.

The V call is TRBV5-1, the J call TRBJ2-3, with TRBD1 identical over 7 bases. CDR3 length: 14 residues. The germline CDR1 and CDR2 sequences are SGHRS and YFSETQ. Unmatched junction bases numbered 0, after V lost 2 bases and J lost 0 bases. CDR3 sequence: CASSLQGSTDTQYF. CDR3 sequence (DNA): TGCGCCAGCAGCTTACAGGGGAGCACAGATACGCAGTATTTT.

The genes are TRBV11-3 and TRBJ2-1; TRBD1 aligns across 8 bases. The CDR3 is made up of 14 amino acids. Germline trimming cut 1 base from V and 9 bases from J; bases unmatched to any gene: 5. Germline assignment: CDR1 SGHNT and CDR2 YENEEA. The chain's CDR3 is CASSLGQGLREQFF. CDR3 nucleotides: TGTGCCAGCAGCTTAGGACAGGGGTTACGTGAGCAGTTCTTC.

The CDR3 nucleotides are TGTGCCAGCAGCTTAGTGGGACTACCTTACAATGAGCAGTTCTTC. This translates into CASSLVGLPYNEQFF. The chain is built from TRBV7-6 and TRBJ2-1, with 7 bases lining up with TRBD2. Germline lookup yields CDR1 SGHVS and CDR2 FNYEAQ. The CDR3 is made up of 15 amino acids. The J segment lost 4 bases and the V segment lost 1 base, leaving 4 bases of the junction unmatched.

The chain uses TRBV11-3 and TRBJ2-2; TRBD2 agrees at 11 bases. The CDR3 has 18 residues. J lost 7 bases, V lost 3 bases, and 13 bases had no gene match. Germline-derived CDR1 and CDR2 are SGHNT and YENEEA. The CDR3 spells CASSLGALAGGLSGELFF. The CDR3 nucleotides are TGTGCCAGCAGCTTGGGGGCCCTAGCGGGGGGCCTGAGCGGGGAGCTGTTTTTT.

The chain has TRBV29-1 and TRBJ2-7, with D possibly matching TRBD2 (5 bases). The CDR3 loop spans 12 amino acids. V lost 4 bases to trimming and J lost 4 bases, with 11 bases between them. In germline, CDR1 is SQVTM, CDR2 ANQGSEA. DNA of the CDR3: TGCAGCGTTGTACAACTAGGATACGAGCAGTACTTC. It is translated as CSVVQLGYEQYF.

The chain uses TRBV7-2 and TRBJ2-2; tentatively, D is TRBD1 (7 bases). The germline V and J ends were trimmed by 5 bases and 4 bases, with 17 bases remaining between them. The length of the CDR3 is 16 residues. Per germline, CDR1 SGHTA and CDR2 FQGNSA. In DNA, the CDR3 is TGTGCCAGCAGCCGGCCCCCAGGGGGAGGCACCGGGGAGCTGTTTTTT. It codes for CASSRPPGGGTGELFF.

V gene TRBV6-6 combines with J gene TRBJ1-2, with 8 bases lining up with TRBD1. Germline CDR1 and CDR2: MNHNY and SVGAGI (reference sequence). Germline trimming cut 7 bases from V and 4 bases from J; bases unmatched to any gene: 11. This CDR3 region has 15 residues. CDR3 DNA: TGTGCCAGCATTCCAGGGGGCGATAGGGTCTATGGCTACACCTTC. It encodes CASIPGGDRVYGYTF.

The rearrangement links TRBV5-1 to TRBJ2-2; D remains unclear. CDR3 size: 14 residues. In germline, CDR1 is SGHRS, CDR2 YFSETQ. V gave up 0 bases and J gave up 5 bases, with 8 bases separating them. CDR3 in amino acids: CASSLASRTGELFF. CDR3 DNA sequence: TGCGCCAGCAGCTTGGCGAGTCGGACCGGGGAGCTGTTTTTT. Combining the CDR3 with reference TRBV5-1 and TRBJ2-2 gives the whole variable domain KAGVTQTPRYLIKTRGQQVTLSCSPISGHRSVSWYQQTPGQGLQFLFEYFSETQRNKGNFPGRFSGRQFSNSRSEMNVSTLELGDSALYLCASSLASRTGELFFGEGSRLTVL.